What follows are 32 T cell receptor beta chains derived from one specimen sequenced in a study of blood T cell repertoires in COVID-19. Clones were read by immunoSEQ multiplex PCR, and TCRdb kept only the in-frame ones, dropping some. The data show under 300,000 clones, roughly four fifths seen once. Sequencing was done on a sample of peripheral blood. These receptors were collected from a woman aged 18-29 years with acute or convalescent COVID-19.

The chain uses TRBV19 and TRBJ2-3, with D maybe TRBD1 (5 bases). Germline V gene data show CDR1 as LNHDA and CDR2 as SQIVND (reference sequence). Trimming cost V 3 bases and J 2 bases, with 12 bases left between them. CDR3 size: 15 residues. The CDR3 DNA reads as TGTGCCAGTAGTATTGAACAGGCATCCACAGATACGCAGTATTTT. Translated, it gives CASSIEQASTDTQYF.

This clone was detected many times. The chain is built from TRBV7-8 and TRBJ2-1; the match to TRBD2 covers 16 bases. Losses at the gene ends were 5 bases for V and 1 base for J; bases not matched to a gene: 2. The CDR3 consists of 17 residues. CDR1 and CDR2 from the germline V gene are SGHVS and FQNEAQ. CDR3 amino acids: CASSTGLAGGSYNEQFF. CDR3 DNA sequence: TGTGCCAGCAGCACGGGACTAGCGGGAGGGTCCTACAATGAGCAGTTCTTC.

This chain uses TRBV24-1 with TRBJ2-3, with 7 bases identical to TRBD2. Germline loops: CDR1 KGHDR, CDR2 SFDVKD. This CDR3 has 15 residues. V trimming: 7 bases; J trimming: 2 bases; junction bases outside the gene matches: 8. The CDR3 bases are TGTGCCACCAGCCAGGGACTAAAGAACACAGATACGCAGTATTTT. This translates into CATSQGLKNTDTQYF.

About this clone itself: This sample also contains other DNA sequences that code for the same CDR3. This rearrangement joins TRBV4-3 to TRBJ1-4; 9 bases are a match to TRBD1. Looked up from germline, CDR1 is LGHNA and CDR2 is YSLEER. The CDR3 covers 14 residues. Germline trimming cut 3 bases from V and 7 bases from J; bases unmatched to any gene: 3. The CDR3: CASSQGQGFEKLFF. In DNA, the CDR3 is TGCGCCAGCAGCCAGGGACAGGGTTTTGAAAAACTGTTTTTT.

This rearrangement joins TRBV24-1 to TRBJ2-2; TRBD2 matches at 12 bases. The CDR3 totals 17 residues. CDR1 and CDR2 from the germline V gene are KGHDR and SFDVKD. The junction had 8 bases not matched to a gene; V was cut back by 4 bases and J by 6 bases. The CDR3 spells CATSEGLLAGGSGELFF. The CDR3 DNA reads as TGTGCCACCAGTGAGGGACTACTAGCGGGAGGCTCCGGGGAGCTGTTTTTT.

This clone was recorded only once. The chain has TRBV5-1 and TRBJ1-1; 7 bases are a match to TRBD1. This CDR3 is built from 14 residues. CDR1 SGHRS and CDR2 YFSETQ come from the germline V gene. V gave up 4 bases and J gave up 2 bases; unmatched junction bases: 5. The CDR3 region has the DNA TGCGCCAGCAGCAAGACAGGGCTAAACACTGAAGCTTTCTTT. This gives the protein CASSKTGLNTEAFF.

CDR3 in amino acids: CASSSDLSVPSYEQYF. In DNA form, the CDR3 reads TGTGCCAGCAGCTCCGATCTGTCGGTCCCATCCTACGAGCAGTACTTC. The chain combines TRBV7-9 with TRBJ2-7; D not resolved. Germline CDR1 reads SEHNR; CDR2 reads FQNEAQ (reference sequence). Deletions cut 4 bases from V and 1 base from J, with 17 bases between. The CDR3 is 16 amino acids.

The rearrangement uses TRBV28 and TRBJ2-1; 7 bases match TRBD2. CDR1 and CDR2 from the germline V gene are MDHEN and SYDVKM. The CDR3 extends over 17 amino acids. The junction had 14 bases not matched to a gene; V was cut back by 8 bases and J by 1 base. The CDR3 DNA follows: TGTGCCAGCGCAAGCGGGGTTCGGGGGAGTTCCTACAATGAGCAGTTCTTC. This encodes CASASGVRGSSYNEQFF. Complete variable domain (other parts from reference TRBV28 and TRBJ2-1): DVKVTQSSRYLVKRTGEKVFLECVQDMDHENMFWYRQDPGLGLRLIYFSYDVKMKEKGDIPEGYSVSREKKERFSLILESASTNQTSMYLCASASGVRGSSYNEQFFGPGTRLTVL.

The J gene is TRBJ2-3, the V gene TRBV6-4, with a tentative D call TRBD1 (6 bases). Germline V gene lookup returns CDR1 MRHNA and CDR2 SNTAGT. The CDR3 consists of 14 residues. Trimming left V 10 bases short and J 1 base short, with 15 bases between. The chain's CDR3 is CATSDRPGTDTQYF. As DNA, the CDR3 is TGTGCCACCTCGGACAGACCTGGCACAGATACGCAGTATTTT.

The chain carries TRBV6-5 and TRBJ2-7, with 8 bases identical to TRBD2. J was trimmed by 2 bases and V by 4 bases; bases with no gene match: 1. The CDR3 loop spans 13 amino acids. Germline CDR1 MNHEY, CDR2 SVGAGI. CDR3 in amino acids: CASSLAGPYEQYF. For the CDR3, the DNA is TGTGCCAGCAGTTTAGCGGGACCCTACGAGCAGTACTTC.

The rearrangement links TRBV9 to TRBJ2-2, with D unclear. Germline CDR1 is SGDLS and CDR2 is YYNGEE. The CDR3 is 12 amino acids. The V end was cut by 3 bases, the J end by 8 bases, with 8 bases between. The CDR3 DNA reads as TGTGCCAGCAGCGCGATGACTGGGGAGCTGTTTTTT. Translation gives CASSAMTGELFF. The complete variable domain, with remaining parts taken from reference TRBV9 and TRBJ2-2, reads DSGVTQTPKHLITATGQRVTLRCSPRSGDLSVYWYQQSLDQGLQFLIQYYNGEERAKGNILERFSAQQFPDLHSELNLSSLELGDSALYFCASSAMTGELFFGEGSRLTVL.

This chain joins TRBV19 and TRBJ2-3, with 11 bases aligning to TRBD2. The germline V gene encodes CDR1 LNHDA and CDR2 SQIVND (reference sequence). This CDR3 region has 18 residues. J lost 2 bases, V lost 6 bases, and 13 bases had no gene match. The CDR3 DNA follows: TGTGCCAGTAGCGGGGGGCCCCGGACTAGCGGGTTCACAGATACGCAGTATTTT. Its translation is CASSGGPRTSGFTDTQYF.

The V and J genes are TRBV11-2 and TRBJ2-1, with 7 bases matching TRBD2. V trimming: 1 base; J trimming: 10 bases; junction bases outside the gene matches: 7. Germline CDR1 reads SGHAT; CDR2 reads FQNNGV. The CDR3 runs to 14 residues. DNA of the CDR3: TGTGCCAGCAGCTTAGTGAGACTAGCATTAGAGCAGTTCTTC. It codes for CASSLVRLALEQFF.

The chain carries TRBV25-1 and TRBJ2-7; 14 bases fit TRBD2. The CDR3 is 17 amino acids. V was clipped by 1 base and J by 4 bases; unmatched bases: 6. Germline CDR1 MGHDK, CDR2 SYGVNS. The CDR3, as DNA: TGTGCCAGCAGTGAATCGGGGACTAGCGGGAGTCCGTACGAGCAGTACTTC. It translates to CASSESGTSGSPYEQYF.

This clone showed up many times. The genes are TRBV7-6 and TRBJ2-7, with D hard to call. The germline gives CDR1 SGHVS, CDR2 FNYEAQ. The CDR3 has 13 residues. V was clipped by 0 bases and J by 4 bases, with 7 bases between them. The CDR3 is CASSLALDYEQYF. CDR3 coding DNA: TGTGCCAGCAGCTTAGCCCTAGATTACGAGCAGTACTTC.

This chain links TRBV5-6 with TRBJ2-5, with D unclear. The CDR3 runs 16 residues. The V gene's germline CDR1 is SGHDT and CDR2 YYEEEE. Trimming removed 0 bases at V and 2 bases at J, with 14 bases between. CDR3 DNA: TGTGCCAGCAGCTTGGTGCTGGGCTTGCGACAAGAGACCCAGTACTTC. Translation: CASSLVLGLRQETQYF.

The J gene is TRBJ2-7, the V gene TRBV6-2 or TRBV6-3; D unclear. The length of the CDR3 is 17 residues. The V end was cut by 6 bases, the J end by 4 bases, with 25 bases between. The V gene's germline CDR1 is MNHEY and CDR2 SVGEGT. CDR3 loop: CASSPFASSLTGYEQYF. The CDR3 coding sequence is TGTGCCAGCAGCCCGTTCGCCTCGTCTCTAACGGGTTACGAGCAGTACTTC.

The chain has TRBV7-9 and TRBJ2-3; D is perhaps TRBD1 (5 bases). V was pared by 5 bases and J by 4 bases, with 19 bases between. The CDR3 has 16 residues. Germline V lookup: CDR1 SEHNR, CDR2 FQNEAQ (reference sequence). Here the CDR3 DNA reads TGTGCCAGCAGCCGCGACCTTGGGGCTCCTGCAGATACGCAGTATTTT. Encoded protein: CASSRDLGAPADTQYF.

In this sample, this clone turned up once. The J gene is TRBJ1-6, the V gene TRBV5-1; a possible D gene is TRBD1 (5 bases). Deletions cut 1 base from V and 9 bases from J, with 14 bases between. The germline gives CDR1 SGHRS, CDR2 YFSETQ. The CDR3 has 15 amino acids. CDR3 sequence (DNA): TGCGCCAGCAGCTTGTTAGGGGTGCAGGGTTCACCCCTCCACTTT. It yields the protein CASSLLGVQGSPLHF.

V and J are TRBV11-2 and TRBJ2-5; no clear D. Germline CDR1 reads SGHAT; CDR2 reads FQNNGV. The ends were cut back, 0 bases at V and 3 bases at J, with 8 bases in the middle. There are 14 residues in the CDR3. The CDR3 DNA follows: TGTGCCAGCAGCTTAGATAGGCAGGAAGAGACCCAGTACTTC. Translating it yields CASSLDRQEETQYF. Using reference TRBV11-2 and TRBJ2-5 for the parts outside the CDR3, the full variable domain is EAGVAQSPRYKIIEKRQSVAFWCNPISGHATLYWYQQILGQGPKLLIQFQNNGVVDDSQLPKDRFSAERLKGVDSTLKIQPAKLEDSAVYLCASSLDRQEETQYFGPGTRLLVL.

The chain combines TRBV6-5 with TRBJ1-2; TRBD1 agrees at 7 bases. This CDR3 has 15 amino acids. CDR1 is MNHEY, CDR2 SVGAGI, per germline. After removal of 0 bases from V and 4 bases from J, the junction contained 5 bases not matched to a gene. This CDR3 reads CASSYSAGGSYGYTF. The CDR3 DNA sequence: TGTGCCAGCAGTTACTCGGCAGGGGGGTCCTATGGCTACACCTTC.

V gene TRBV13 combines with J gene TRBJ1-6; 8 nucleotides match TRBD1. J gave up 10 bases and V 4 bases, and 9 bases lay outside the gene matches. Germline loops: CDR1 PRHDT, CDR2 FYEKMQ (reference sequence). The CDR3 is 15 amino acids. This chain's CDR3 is CASSSTLTGDSPLHF. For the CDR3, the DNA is TGTGCCAGCAGCTCCACATTGACAGGGGACTCACCCCTCCACTTT.

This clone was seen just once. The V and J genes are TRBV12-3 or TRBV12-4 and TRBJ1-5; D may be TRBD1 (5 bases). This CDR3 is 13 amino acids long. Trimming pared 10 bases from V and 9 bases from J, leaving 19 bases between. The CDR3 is CATREGRQGPQHF. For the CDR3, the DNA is TGTGCCACCAGAGAAGGCAGGCAGGGGCCCCAGCATTTT.

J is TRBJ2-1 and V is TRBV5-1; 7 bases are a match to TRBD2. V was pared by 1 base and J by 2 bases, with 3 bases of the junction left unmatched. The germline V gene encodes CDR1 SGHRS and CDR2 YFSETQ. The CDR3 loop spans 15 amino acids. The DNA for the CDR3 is TGCGCCAGCAGCTTGACTAGCGTCACCTACAATGAGCAGTTCTTC. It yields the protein CASSLTSVTYNEQFF.

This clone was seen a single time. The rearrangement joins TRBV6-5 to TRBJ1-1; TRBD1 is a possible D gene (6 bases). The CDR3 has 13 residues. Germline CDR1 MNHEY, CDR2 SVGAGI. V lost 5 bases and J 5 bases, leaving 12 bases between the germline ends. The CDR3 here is CASSLGAHTEAFF. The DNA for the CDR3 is TGTGCCAGCAGTCTGGGGGCGCATACTGAAGCTTTCTTT.

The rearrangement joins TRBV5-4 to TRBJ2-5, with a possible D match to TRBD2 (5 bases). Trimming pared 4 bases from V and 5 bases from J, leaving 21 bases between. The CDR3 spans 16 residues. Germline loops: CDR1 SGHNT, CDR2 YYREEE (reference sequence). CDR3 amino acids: CASSQGLGRPGETQYF. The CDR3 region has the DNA TGTGCCAGCAGCCAAGGACTTGGACGACCCGGGGAGACCCAGTACTTC.

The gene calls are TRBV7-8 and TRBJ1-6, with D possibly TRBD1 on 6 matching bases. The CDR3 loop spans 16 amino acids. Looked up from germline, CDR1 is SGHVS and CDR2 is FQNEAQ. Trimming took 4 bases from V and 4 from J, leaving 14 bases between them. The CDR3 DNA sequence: TGTGCCAGCAGCTCACAGGGTAGCGGGTATAATTCACCCCTCCACTTT. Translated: CASSSQGSGYNSPLHF.

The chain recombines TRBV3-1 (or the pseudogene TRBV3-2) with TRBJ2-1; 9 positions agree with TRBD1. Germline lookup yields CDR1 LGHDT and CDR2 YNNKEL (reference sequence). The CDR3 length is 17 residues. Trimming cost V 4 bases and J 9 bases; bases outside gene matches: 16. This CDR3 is CASSLNPGQGSLGEQFF. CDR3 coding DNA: TGTGCCAGCAGCCTTAACCCGGGACAGGGCTCCCTAGGTGAGCAGTTCTTC.

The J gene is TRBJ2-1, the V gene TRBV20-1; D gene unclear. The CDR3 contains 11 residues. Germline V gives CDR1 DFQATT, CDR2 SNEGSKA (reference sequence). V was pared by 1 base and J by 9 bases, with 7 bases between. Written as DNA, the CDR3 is TGCAGTGCTAGAGCTCCGGTTGAGCAGTTCTTC. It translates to CSARAPVEQFF.

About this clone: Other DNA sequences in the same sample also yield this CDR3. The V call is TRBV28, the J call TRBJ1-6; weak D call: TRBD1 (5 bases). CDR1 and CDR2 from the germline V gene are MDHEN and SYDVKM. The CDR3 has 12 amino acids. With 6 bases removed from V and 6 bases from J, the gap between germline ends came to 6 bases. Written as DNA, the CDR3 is TGTGCCAGCAGACAGGCTAATTCACCCCTCCACTTT. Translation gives CASRQANSPLHF.

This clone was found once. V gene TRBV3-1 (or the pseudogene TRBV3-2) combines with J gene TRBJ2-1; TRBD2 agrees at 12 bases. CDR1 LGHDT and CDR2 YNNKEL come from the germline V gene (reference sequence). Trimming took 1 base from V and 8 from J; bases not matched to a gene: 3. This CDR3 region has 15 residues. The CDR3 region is CASSQGLAGVYEQFF. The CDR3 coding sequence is TGTGCCAGCAGCCAAGGACTAGCGGGAGTCTATGAGCAGTTCTTC.

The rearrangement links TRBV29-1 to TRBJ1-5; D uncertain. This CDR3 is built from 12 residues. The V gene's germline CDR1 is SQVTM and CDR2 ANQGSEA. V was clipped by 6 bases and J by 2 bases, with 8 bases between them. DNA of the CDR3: TGCAGCGTAAGGCAGGGCAATCAGCCCCAGCATTTT. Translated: CSVRQGNQPQHF.